One sample yielded the 13 T cell receptor beta chains listed below, sequenced in a study of T cell repertoires in cytomegalovirus infection. No antigen has been identified for these receptors. TCRdb reprocessed the reads via MiXCR and lists one record per CDR3 protein. The data contain 450,000 to 600,000 distinct CDR3 sequences, 42% of them singletons. Source: cultured PBMCs, taken from culture after CMV antigen stimulation. The receptors derive from a human donor in good health (CMV status not recorded). Some clones in this sample may be carry-over from other donors' samples.

This clonotype has just a few counts. The chain employs TRBV6-1 and TRBJ1-5; tentatively, D is TRBD1 (6 bases). The CDR3 is 14 residues long. The V end lost 2 bases, the J end lost 4 bases, and 9 bases lay between the germline ends. Germline lookup yields CDR1 MNHNS and CDR2 SASEGT. The CDR3 loop is CASSERTGNQPQHF. The CDR3 bases are TGTGCCAGCAGTGAACGAACAGGGAATCAGCCCCAGCATTTT.

In this sample, this clonotype turned up once. The rearrangement links TRBV7-2 to TRBJ2-2; D gene unclear. Germline V gene sequence: CDR1 SGHTA, CDR2 FQGNSA. The CDR3 totals 13 residues. Trimming took off 3 bases at V and 5 bases at J, with 7 bases between the two ends. CDR3: CASSFMLTGELFF. The CDR3 DNA sequence: TGTGCCAGCAGCTTCATGTTGACCGGGGAGCTGTTTTTT.

This clonotype was seen a few times. The chain has TRBV7-2 and TRBJ2-3; D is perhaps TRBD1 (5 bases). The V gene's germline CDR1 is SGHTA and CDR2 FQGNSA. This CDR3 comprises 14 residues. Trimming left V 3 bases short and J 2 bases short, with 9 bases between. CDR3 amino acids: CASSFSGHTDTQYF. The DNA of the CDR3 is TGTGCCAGCAGCTTTTCCGGACACACAGATACGCAGTATTTT.

This chain connects TRBV6-1 to TRBJ2-3; 9 bases map to TRBD2. J was trimmed by 4 bases and V by 8 bases; bases with no gene match: 10. CDR3 length equals 15 residues. Germline CDR1 is MNHNS and CDR2 is SASEGT. CDR3 in DNA: TGTGCCAGCCGGCGGCTAGCGGGGTGGCCAGATACGCAGTATTTT. Its translation is CASRRLAGWPDTQYF.

The genes are TRBV5-3 and TRBJ2-5, with 13 bases lining up with TRBD2. TRBV5-3 counts as an open reading frame of uncertain function. V lost 8 bases, J lost 1 base, and 8 bases stayed unmatched. The CDR3 is 16 residues long. CDR3: CASSRGTSGAQETQYF. The CDR3 DNA reads TGTGCCAGCAGCAGAGGGACTAGCGGGGCCCAAGAGACCCAGTACTTC.

This clonotype was counted between two and nine times. The chain uses TRBV12-3 or TRBV12-4 and TRBJ2-1; D ambiguous. The CDR3 is 11 amino acids. V was shortened by 6 bases and J by 10 bases, with 10 bases between the two germline ends. CDR3 amino acids: CASSLTNEQFF. The DNA for the CDR3 is TGTGCCAGCAGCCTAACAAACGAGCAGTTCTTC.

This clonotype was seen many times. The chain is built from TRBV12-3 or TRBV12-4 and TRBJ1-1, with 7 bases identical to TRBD1. This CDR3 comprises 14 residues. V lost 5 bases, J lost 1 base, and 4 bases stayed unmatched. The CDR3 reads CASSGTAGNTEAFF. CDR3 DNA sequence: TGTGCCAGCAGTGGGACAGCGGGGAACACTGAAGCTTTCTTT.

The chain combines TRBV11-1 with TRBJ1-2; 7 bases align to TRBD1. Germline V gives CDR1 SGHAT, CDR2 FQDESV (reference sequence). V lost 5 bases to trimming and J lost 2 bases; unmatched junction nucleotides: 5. This CDR3 spans 14 amino acids. This CDR3 reads CASSGIQGNYGYTF. The CDR3, as DNA: TGTGCCAGCAGCGGGATACAGGGGAACTATGGCTACACCTTC. The variable domain in full, completed from reference TRBV11-1 and TRBJ1-2, reads EAEVAQSPRYKITEKSQAVAFWCDPISGHATLYWYRQILGQGPELLVQFQDESVVDDSQLPKDRFSAERLKGVDSTLKIQPAELGDSAMYLCASSGIQGNYGYTFGSGTRLTVV.

This clonotype was counted a single time. CDR3 DNA sequence: TGTGCCAGCAGTGTCGAAGCGGGAACCCTAGCCGAGCAGTACTTC. Protein product: CASSVEAGTLAEQYF. This chain joins TRBV25-1 and TRBJ2-7; 7 positions match TRBD2. The junction had 12 bases not matched to a gene; V was cut back by 4 bases and J by 6 bases. Germline V CDR1 and CDR2: MGHDK, SYGVNS. The CDR3 loop spans 15 amino acids.

V gene TRBV7-8 combines with J gene TRBJ2-5, with 9 bases that match TRBD1. V gave up 5 bases and J gave up 9 bases; unmatched junction bases: 19. Germline CDR1 reads SGHVS; CDR2 reads FQNEAQ. The CDR3 consists of 17 residues. The CDR3 DNA reads as TGTGCCAGCAGCATTAACAGGGGGCAGGGGACCGCAGAAGCCCAGTACTTC. It translates to CASSINRGQGTAEAQYF. Together with reference TRBV7-8 and TRBJ2-5, the CDR3 gives the full variable domain: GAGVSQSPRYKVAKRGQDVALRCDPISGHVSLFWYQQALGQGPEFLTYFQNEAQLDKSGLPSDRFFAERPEGSVSTLKIQRTQQEDSAVYLCASSINRGQGTAEAQYFGPGTRLLVL.

V is TRBV6-2 or TRBV6-3 and J is TRBJ2-5, with D perhaps matching TRBD1 (6 bases). The germline V gene encodes CDR1 MNHEY and CDR2 SVGEGT. CDR3 length: 14 residues. V was trimmed by 6 bases and J by 8 bases, leaving 19 bases between them. The CDR3 reads CASRRTVGRGTQYF. In nucleotides, the CDR3 is TGTGCCAGCAGGAGGACAGTGGGACGGGGTACCCAGTACTTC.

This chain links TRBV10-3 with TRBJ2-6; the D is unclear. The germline V gene has CDR1 ENHRY and CDR2 SYGVKD. Trimming pared 7 bases from V and 12 bases from J, leaving 19 bases between. This CDR3 region has 14 residues. CDR3 DNA sequence: TGTGCCATCAAGGAAGGCCAGCGCGCCCCCGTCCTGACTTTC. Translated, it gives CAIKEGQRAPVLTF.

The chain has TRBV4-2 and TRBJ2-7; tentative D call: TRBD1 (6 bases). This CDR3 has 21 residues. Germline V lookup: CDR1 LGHNA, CDR2 YNFKEQ. The ends were cut back, 0 bases at V and 0 bases at J, with 27 bases in the middle. CDR3 sequence: CASSQDLHRPYRQESSYEQYF. The CDR3 DNA reads as TGTGCCAGCAGCCAAGATCTTCATCGGCCCTACCGACAGGAGAGCTCCTACGAGCAGTACTTC.